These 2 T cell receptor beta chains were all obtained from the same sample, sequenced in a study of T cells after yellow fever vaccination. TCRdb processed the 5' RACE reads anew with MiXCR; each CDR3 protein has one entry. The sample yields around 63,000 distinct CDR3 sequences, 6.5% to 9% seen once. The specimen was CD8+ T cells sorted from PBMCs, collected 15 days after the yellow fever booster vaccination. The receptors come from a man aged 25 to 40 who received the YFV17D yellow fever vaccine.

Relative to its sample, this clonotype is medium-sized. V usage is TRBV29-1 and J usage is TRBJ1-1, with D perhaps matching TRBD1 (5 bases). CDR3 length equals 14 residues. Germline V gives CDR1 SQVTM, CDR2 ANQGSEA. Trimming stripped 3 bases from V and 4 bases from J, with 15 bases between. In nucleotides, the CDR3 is TGCAGCGTTGACGGGGGTCTTGGGAGCACTGAAGCTTTCTTT. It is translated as CSVDGGLGSTEAFF. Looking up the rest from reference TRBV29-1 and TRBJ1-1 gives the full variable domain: SAVISQKPSRDICQRGTSLTIQCQVDSQVTMMFWYRQQPGQSLTLIATANQGSEATYESGFVIDKFPISRPNLTFSTLTVSNMSPEDSSIYLCSVDGGLGSTEAFFGQGTRLTVV.

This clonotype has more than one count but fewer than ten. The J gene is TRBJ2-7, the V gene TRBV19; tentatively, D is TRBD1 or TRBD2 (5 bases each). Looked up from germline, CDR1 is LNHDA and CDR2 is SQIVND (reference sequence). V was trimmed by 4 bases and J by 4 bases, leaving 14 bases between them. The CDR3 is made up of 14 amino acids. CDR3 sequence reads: CASSSAGTQYEQYF. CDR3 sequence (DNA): TGTGCCAGTAGTAGTGCCGGGACCCAATACGAGCAGTACTTC. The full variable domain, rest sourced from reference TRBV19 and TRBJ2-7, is DGGITQSPKYLFRKEGQNVTLSCEQNLNHDAMYWYRQDPGQGLRLIYYSQIVNDFQKGDIAEGYSVSREKKESFPLTVTSAQKNPTAFYLCASSSAGTQYEQYFGPGTRLTVT.